This T cell receptor (beta chain) was recorded in a study of human CD8 memory T cell subsets. Findings and limits, study-wide: Although both stem-like subsets shared clonotypes with effector memory cells, the stem-like memory and precursor exhausted T cell repertoires overlapped only minimally with each other. In stem-like memory T cells, Chao1 estimates suggested more diversity than in precursor exhausted T cells.

Remarks on this clonotype: Antigen: not known.

This CDR3 is built from 16 residues. CDR1 LGHNA and CDR2 YSLEER come from the germline V gene. TCR beta was sequenced from UMI-tagged 5' RACE libraries. After re-calling the 5' RACE reads, TCRdb lists one entry per CDR3 protein, DNA absent. Here the sample table reports 15,000 to 20,000 distinct CDR3 sequences. Enrichment for total CD8+ T cells was performed by negative magnetic separation. Sequenced material: CD8+ stem-like memory T cells (TSCM and TCM) sorted from PBMCs. Subset meaning: stem-like memory CD8 T cells (TSTEM), CCR7+ PD-1- TIGIT-. J is TRBJ1-5 and V is TRBV4-3; TCRdb proposes TRBD1, but this gene call is untestable without DNA. The source is a human donor in good health. CDR3: CASSQDGDTLNQPQHF.